This T cell receptor beta chain was observed in a study of shared clonotypes between healthy human individuals. As for the study in general: The donor pool was made up of two women and a few men aged 18 to 49.

Sorted-subset replicate PCRs used about 180 ng DNA, about 30,000 T cell genomes. The method was immunoSEQ multiplex PCR; TCRdb's version includes in-frame clones alone and lacks a portion of them. The table shows millions of clones, with just under 95% occurring only once. Naive CD8 cells comprised CD45RO-negative, CCR7-positively selected cells, excluding terminally differentiated effector memory CD45RA+ cells. The receptor was isolated from a man aged 18 to 35 in good health. Sequencing used naive CD8+ T cells sorted from blood.

The CDR3 DNA reads as TGTGCCAGCAGCTACGATCGACTAGGCCCCGTGTACAATGAGCAGTTCTTC. Its translation is CASSYDRLGPVYNEQFF. The rearrangement uses TRBV11-2 and TRBJ2-1; D is perhaps TRBD2 (6 bases). The CDR3 is made up of 17 amino acids. V lost 4 bases and J lost 4, with 20 bases in between. From germline, CDR1 is SGHAT and CDR2 FQNNGV.